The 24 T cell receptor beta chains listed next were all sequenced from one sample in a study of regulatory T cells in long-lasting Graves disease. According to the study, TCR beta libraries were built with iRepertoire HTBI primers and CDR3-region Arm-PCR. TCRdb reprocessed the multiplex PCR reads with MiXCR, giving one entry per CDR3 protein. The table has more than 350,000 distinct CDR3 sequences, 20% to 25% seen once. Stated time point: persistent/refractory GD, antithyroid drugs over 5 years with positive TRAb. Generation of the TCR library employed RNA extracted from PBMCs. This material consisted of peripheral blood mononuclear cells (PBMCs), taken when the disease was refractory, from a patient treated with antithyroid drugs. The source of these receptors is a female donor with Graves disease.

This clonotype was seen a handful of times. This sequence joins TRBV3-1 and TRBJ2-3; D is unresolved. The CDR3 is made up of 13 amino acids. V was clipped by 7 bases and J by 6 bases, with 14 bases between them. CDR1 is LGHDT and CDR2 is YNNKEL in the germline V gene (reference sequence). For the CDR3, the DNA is TGTGCCAGCAATGACCCACTGAGCGATACGCAGTATTTT. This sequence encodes CASNDPLSDTQYF.

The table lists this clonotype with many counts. CDR3 coding DNA: TGTGCCAGCAGCCAAAGGTTTTCTTCGGGACTAGCGGGAGAAGAGACCCAGTACTTC. Protein sequence: CASSQRFSSGLAGEETQYF. The J gene is TRBJ2-5, the V gene TRBV3-1, with 14 bases that match TRBD2. Germline CDR1 is LGHDT and CDR2 is YNNKEL (reference sequence). CDR3 length: 19 residues. J was trimmed by 3 bases and V by 2 bases; bases with no gene match: 11.

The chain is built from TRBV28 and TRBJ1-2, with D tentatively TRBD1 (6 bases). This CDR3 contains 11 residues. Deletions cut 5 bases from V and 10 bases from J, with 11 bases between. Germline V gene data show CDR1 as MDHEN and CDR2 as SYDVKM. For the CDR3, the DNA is TGTGCCAGCAGTCCGGGACACAACTACACCTTC. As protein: CASSPGHNYTF.

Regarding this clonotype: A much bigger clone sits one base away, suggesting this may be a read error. CDR3 amino acids: CASMDTQYEQYF. For the CDR3, the DNA is TGTGCCAGCATGGACACACAGTACGAGCAGTACTTC. The chain links TRBV28 to TRBJ2-7; TRBD1 is a possible D gene (5 bases). Germline V gene lookup returns CDR1 MDHEN and CDR2 SYDVKM. The V end lost 7 bases, the J end lost 4 bases, and 11 bases lay between the germline ends. The CDR3 has 12 residues.

The CDR3 sequence is CASSPQGRGDQPQHF. In nucleotides, the CDR3 is TGTGCCAGCAGTCCCCAGGGACGGGGGGATCAGCCCCAGCATTTT. The chain links TRBV28 to TRBJ1-5; D possibly corresponds to TRBD1 (5 bases). Germline V gives CDR1 MDHEN, CDR2 SYDVKM. The CDR3 sequence is 15 residues long. Trimming took 5 bases from V and 5 from J, leaving 16 bases between them. The variable domain in full, completed from reference TRBV28 and TRBJ1-5, reads DVKVTQSSRYLVKRTGEKVFLECVQDMDHENMFWYRQDPGLGLRLIYFSYDVKMKEKGDIPEGYSVSREKKERFSLILESASTNQTSMYLCASSPQGRGDQPQHFGDGTRLSIL.

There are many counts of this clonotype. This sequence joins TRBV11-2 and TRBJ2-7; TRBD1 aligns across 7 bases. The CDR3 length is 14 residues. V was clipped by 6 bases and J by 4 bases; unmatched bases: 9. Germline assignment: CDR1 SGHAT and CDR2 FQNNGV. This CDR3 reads CASSPGGLGYEQYF. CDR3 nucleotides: TGTGCCAGCAGTCCAGGGGGATTAGGGTACGAGCAGTACTTC. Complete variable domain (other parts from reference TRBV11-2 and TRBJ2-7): EAGVAQSPRYKIIEKRQSVAFWCNPISGHATLYWYQQILGQGPKLLIQFQNNGVVDDSQLPKDRFSAERLKGVDSTLKIQPAKLEDSAVYLCASSPGGLGYEQYFGPGTRLTVT.

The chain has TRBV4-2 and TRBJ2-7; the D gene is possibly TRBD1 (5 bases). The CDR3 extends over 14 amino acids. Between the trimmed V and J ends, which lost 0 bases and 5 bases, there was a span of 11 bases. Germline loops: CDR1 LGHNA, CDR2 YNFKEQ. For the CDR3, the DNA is TGTGCCAGCAGCCAAGATTTAGCAGGGCACGAGCAGTACTTC. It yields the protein CASSQDLAGHEQYF.

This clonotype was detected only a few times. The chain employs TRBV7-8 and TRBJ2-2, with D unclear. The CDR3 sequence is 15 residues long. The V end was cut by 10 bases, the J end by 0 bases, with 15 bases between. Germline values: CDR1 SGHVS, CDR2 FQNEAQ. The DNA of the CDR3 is TGTGCCATACAACGAAGCAATTCGAACACCGGGGAGCTGTTTTTT. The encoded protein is CAIQRSNSNTGELFF.

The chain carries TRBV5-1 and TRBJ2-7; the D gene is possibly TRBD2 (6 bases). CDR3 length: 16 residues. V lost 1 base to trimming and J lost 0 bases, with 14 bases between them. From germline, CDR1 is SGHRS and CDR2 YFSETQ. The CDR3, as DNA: TGCGCCAGCAGCTTGACGCTTAGCGGACCCTCCTACGAGCAGTACTTC. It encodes CASSLTLSGPSYEQYF. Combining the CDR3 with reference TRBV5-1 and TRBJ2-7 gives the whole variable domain KAGVTQTPRYLIKTRGQQVTLSCSPISGHRSVSWYQQTPGQGLQFLFEYFSETQRNKGNFPGRFSGRQFSNSRSEMNVSTLELGDSALYLCASSLTLSGPSYEQYFGPGTRLTVT.

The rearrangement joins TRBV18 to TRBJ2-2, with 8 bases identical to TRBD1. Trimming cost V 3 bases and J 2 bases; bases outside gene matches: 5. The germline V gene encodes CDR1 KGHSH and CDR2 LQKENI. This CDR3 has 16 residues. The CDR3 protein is CASSPQGAFNTGELFF. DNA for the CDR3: TGTGCCAGCTCACCTCAGGGGGCGTTTAACACCGGGGAGCTGTTTTTT.

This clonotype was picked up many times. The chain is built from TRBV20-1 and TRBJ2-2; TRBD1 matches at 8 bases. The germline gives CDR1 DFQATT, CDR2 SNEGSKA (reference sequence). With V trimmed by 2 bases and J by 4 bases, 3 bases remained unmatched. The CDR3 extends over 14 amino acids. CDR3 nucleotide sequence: TGCAGTGCTAGAATGGACAGGGTCACCGGGGAGCTGTTTTTT. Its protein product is CSARMDRVTGELFF.

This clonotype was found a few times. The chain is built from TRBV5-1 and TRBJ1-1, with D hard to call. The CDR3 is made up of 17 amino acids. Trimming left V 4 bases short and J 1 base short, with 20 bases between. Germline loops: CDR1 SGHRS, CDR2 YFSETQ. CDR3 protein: CASSNTLSWPKNTEAFF. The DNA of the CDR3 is TGCGCCAGCAGCAACACTCTCTCTTGGCCCAAGAACACTGAAGCTTTCTTT.

CDR3 protein: CASSEGQQGWGGYTF. The CDR3 nucleotides are TGTGCCAGCAGTGAGGGACAGCAGGGGTGGGGGGGCTACACCTTC. This chain uses TRBV25-1 with TRBJ1-2, with 7 bases aligning to TRBD1. V was clipped by 3 bases and J by 8 bases; unmatched bases: 12. CDR1 MGHDK and CDR2 SYGVNS come from the germline V gene. The CDR3 spans 15 residues.

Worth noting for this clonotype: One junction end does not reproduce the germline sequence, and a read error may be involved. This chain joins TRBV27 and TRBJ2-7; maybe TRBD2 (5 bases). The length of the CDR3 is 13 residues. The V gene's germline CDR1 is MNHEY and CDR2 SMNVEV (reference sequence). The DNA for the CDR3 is TGTACCAGCAGTTTTCTACTCGGCGGGGAGCAGTACTTC. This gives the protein CTSSFLLGGEQYF.

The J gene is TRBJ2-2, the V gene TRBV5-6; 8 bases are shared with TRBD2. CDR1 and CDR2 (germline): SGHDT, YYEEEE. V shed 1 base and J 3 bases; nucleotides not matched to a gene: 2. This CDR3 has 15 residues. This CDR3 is CASSLKAGDTGELFF. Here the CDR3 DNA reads TGTGCCAGCAGCTTGAAAGCGGGAGACACCGGGGAGCTGTTTTTT. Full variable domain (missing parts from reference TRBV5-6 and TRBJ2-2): DAGVTQSPTHLIKTRGQQVTLRCSPKSGHDTVSWYQQALGQGPQFIFQYYEEEERQRGNFPDRFSGHQFPNYSSELNVNALLLGDSALYLCASSLKAGDTGELFFGEGSRLTVL.

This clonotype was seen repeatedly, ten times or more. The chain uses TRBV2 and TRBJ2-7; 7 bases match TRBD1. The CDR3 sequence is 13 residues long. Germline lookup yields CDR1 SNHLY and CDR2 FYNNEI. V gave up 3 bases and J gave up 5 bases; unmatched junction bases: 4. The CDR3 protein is CASSDDRAHEQYF. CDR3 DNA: TGTGCCAGCAGTGACGACAGGGCCCACGAGCAGTACTTC.

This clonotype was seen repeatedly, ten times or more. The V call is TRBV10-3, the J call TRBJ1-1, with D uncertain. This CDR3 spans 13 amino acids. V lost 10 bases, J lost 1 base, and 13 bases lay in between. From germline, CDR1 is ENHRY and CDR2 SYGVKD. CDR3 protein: CATIADANTEAFF. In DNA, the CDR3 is TGTGCCACGATTGCGGACGCGAACACTGAAGCTTTCTTT.

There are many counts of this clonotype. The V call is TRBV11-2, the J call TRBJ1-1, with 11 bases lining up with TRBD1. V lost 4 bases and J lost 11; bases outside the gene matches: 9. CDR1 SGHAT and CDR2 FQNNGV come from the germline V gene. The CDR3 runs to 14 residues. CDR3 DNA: TGTGCCAGCAGCTCACTCCCGGGACAGGGGGTTGCTTTCTTT. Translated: CASSSLPGQGVAFF.

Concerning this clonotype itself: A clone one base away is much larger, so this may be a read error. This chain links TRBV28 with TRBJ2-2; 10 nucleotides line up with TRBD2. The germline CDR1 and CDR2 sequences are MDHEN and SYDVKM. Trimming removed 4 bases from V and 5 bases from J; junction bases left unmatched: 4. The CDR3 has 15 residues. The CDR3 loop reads CASSSASGSTGELFF. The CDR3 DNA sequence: TGTGCCAGCAGTTCAGCTAGCGGGAGTACCGGGGAGCTGTTTTTT.

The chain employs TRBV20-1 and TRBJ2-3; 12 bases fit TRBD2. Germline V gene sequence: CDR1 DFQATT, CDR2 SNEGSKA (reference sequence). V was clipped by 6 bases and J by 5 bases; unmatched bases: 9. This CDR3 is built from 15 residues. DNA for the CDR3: TGCAGTGCGCCCCCCCCACTAGCGGGAGGAGATACGCAGTATTTT. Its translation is CSAPPPLAGGDTQYF.

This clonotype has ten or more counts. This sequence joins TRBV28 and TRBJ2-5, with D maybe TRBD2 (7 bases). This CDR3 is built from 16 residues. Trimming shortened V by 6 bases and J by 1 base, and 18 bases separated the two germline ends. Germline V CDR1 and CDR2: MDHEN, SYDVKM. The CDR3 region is CASRGRGIRSQETQYF. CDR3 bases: TGTGCCAGCAGGGGGAGGGGGATCAGAAGCCAAGAGACCCAGTACTTC.

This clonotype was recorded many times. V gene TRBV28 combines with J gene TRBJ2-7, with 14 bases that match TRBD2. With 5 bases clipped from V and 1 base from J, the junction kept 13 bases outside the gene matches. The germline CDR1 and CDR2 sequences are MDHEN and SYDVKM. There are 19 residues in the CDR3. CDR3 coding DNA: TGTGCCAGCAGTCCCACGACTAGCGGGAGGGCCGGGGCGTCCTACGAGCAGTACTTC. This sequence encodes CASSPTTSGRAGASYEQYF.

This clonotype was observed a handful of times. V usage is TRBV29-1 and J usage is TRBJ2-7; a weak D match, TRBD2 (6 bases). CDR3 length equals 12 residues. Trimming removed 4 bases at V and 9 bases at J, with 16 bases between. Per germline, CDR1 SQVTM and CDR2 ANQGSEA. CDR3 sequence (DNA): TGCAGCGTTGGGTCTAGCGTTCAAGGGCAGTACTTC. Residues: CSVGSSVQGQYF.

The CDR3 sequence is CASSESLGTYEQYF. CDR3 coding DNA: TGTGCCAGCAGTGAAAGTCTGGGAACCTACGAGCAGTACTTC. The chain employs TRBV6-1 and TRBJ2-7; D remains ambiguous. V lost 2 bases to trimming and J lost 2 bases, with 10 bases between them. CDR1 and CDR2 from the germline V gene are MNHNS and SASEGT. The CDR3 contains 14 residues.